This T cell receptor beta chain came from a study of cytomegalovirus exposure and HLA in healthy donors. The wider study: Counted in an early data release were 85 million or so unique TCRs from HLA-typed donors.

With respect to this clone: Its antigen is currently unknown. The conserved phenylalanine or tryptophan is not found at the CDR3 terminus, so this likely reflects a read error. The limits of the CDR3 on the DNA are not certain, so only TCRdb's listed CDR3 is given.

The study, taken as a whole, reports: In vitro assays verified that three CMV-associated chains recognized CMV antigens specifically. Relative to equally common others, HLA-associated TCR beta chains showed greater clonal expansion in a later analysis.

A total of 9 residues make up the CDR3, ends included. Germline V gene data show CDR1 as MNHNS and CDR2 as SASEGT. The study ran its PCR with 60 Vbeta and 13 Jbeta primers. Profiled with immunoSEQ multiplex PCR; TCRdb holds only in-frame clones, not every one. The sample has 200,000 or so clones; about 70% are singletons. The TCR comes from a man aged 40-55 years in good health and CMV-seropositive. The specimen sequenced was PBMCs. The rearrangement links TRBV6-1 to TRBJ1-1. The CDR3 protein is CASSEGDSV.